The clone carrying this TCR beta chain was picked up a small number of times. The antigen remains unidentified. This entry is derived from a study of vaccination and CD4 T cells after COVID-19. The CDR3 spans 17 residues. The J segment lost 2 bases and the V segment lost 4 bases, leaving 5 bases of the junction unmatched. Germline CDR1 and CDR2: SGHTA and FQGNSA. The Oncomine TCR Beta short-read assay sequenced DNA from cultured CD4+ T cells. TCRdb re-derived calls from the PCR reads in MiXCR, one entry per CDR3 protein. The data hold some 21,000 distinct CDR3 sequences, with approximately 38% observed a single time. Treatment meaning: approximately 11-day PBMC culture with coronavirus spike peptide pools or control peptides (ViraFEST assay).

This receptor was obtained from a human donor who had recovered from COVID-19. This specimen consisted of CD4+ T cells from blood, cultured in vitro, obtained before SARS-CoV-2 vaccination. The chain joins TRBV7-2 to TRBJ2-5, with TRBD2 identical over 15 bases. The CDR3 DNA sequence: TGTGCCAGCAGCTGGACTAGCGGGGGGGCCAATCAAGAGACCCAGTACTTC. It translates to CASSWTSGGANQETQYF.